These 31 T cell receptor beta chains came from one sample sequenced in a study of response to subunit inactivated influenza vaccine. TCRdb redid the calling of the RT-PCR reads with MiXCR, one entry per CDR3 protein. The profile shows 500,000 to 600,000 distinct CDR3 sequences, 7.5% to 8.5% of them singletons. Sequences were derived from PBMCs from blood, sampled roughly 24 months after vaccination. These receptors originate from a man aged 50-75 years who received an inactivated influenza vaccine.

The table lists this clonotype with a few counts. V and J are TRBV12-3 or TRBV12-4 and TRBJ1-2; D is uncertain. The CDR3 runs to 14 residues. Trimming removed 2 bases from V and 4 bases from J, with 11 bases in between. CDR3 region: CASSLRYDLYGYTF. The CDR3 region has the DNA TGTGCCAGCAGTTTAAGATATGACCTCTATGGCTACACCTTC.

The table lists this clonotype with a few counts. The CDR3 DNA sequence: TGTGCCAGCAGAGTCACTAGTATAGATACGCAGTATTTT. It yields the protein CASRVTSIDTQYF. V usage is TRBV12-3 or TRBV12-4 and J usage is TRBJ2-3; possible D gene TRBD2, 5 bases. This CDR3 is built from 13 residues. The V end was cut by 6 bases, the J end by 5 bases, with 12 bases between.

The rearrangement uses TRBV29-1 and TRBJ2-7; D might be TRBD1 or TRBD2, each matching 6 bases. Germline V gives CDR1 SQVTM, CDR2 ANQGSEA. The ends were cut back, 6 bases at V and 6 bases at J, with 15 bases in the middle. The CDR3 has 12 residues. The CDR3 sequence is CSVKGGYGEQYF. CDR3 DNA: TGCAGCGTCAAGGGGGGCTACGGCGAGCAGTACTTC.

This clonotype was found a few times. The chain employs TRBV20-1 and TRBJ2-1; 11 positions match TRBD2. The CDR3 has 15 amino acids. Germline CDR1 DFQATT, CDR2 SNEGSKA (reference sequence). Losses at the gene ends were 0 bases for V and 12 bases for J; bases not matched to a gene: 10. The CDR3 region has the DNA TGCAGTGCTAGAGAACCGGGACTAGCGGCGACGTGGCAGTTCTTC. It specifies CSAREPGLAATWQFF.

Ten or more counts support this clonotype. CDR3 region: CASSLEQGLGQPQHF. CDR3 nucleotides: TGTGCCAGCAGCTTAGAACAGGGGTTAGGTCAGCCCCAGCATTTT. J is TRBJ1-5 and V is TRBV7-2; 7 bases align to TRBD1. Germline V gene sequence: CDR1 SGHTA, CDR2 FQGNSA. This CDR3 has 15 amino acids. V lost 1 base and J lost 6; bases outside the gene matches: 6.

This clonotype was counted between two and nine times. The V gene is TRBV12-3 or TRBV12-4, the J gene TRBJ2-7; D not certain. V lost 3 bases to trimming and J lost 5 bases, with 5 bases between them. CDR3 length: 11 residues. The CDR3 nucleotides are TGTGCCAGCAGTTTTAGCAACGAGCAGTACTTC. Protein sequence: CASSFSNEQYF.

The chain combines TRBV20-1 with TRBJ2-1; 11 nucleotides match TRBD1. There are 15 residues in the CDR3. V lost 5 bases, J lost 5 bases, and 8 bases stayed unmatched. The germline V gene has CDR1 DFQATT and CDR2 SNEGSKA (reference sequence). CDR3 sequence reads: CSAGGWTGGNNEQFF. The CDR3 nucleotides are TGCAGTGCTGGAGGATGGACAGGGGGCAACAATGAGCAGTTCTTC.

The chain joins TRBV11-1 to TRBJ2-6; D remains ambiguous. The CDR3 length is 18 residues. Germline assignment: CDR1 SGHAT and CDR2 FQDESV (reference sequence). The V end was cut by 2 bases, the J end by 1 base, with 15 bases between. CDR3 residues: CASSLRFVRLSGANVLTF. The CDR3 DNA is TGTGCCAGCAGCTTACGGTTTGTGCGACTTTCTGGGGCCAACGTCCTGACTTTC.

This clonotype was observed at least ten times. The J gene is TRBJ2-7, the V gene TRBV20-1; the D gene is possibly TRBD2 (5 bases). Germline CDR1 reads DFQATT; CDR2 reads SNEGSKA (reference sequence). The CDR3 is made up of 11 amino acids. The ends were cut back, 3 bases at V and 3 bases at J, with 6 bases in the middle. The DNA for the CDR3 is TGCAGTGCTAGGGGAGACTACGAGCAGTACTTC. Translation gives CSARGDYEQYF.

V usage is TRBV14 and J usage is TRBJ2-7; D possibly uses TRBD1 or TRBD2 (5 bases each). V gave up 4 bases and J gave up 6 bases, with 16 bases separating them. The germline gives CDR1 SGHDN, CDR2 FVKESK. The CDR3 is 14 residues long. The CDR3 protein is CASSLQVSGTEQYF. CDR3 in DNA: TGTGCCAGCAGCCTCCAAGTGTCGGGGACCGAGCAGTACTTC.

This chain links TRBV5-1 with TRBJ2-5; D possibly matches TRBD1 or TRBD2 (5 bases each). In germline, CDR1 is SGHRS, CDR2 YFSETQ. With 1 base removed from V and 0 bases from J, the gap between germline ends came to 19 bases. CDR3 length: 18 residues. CDR3 bases: TGCGCCAGCAGCTTGCTTCACTCAGGGACCGTGTACCAAGAGACCCAGTACTTC. Translation: CASSLLHSGTVYQETQYF.

This clonotype was counted many times. The chain couples TRBV6-1 to TRBJ2-2; D is possibly TRBD1 or TRBD2 (5 bases each). The CDR3 totals 15 residues. Germline V lookup: CDR1 MNHNS, CDR2 SASEGT. V gave up 3 bases and J gave up 3 bases, with 11 bases separating them. The chain's CDR3 is CASSDMGVDTGELFF. The CDR3 nucleotides are TGTGCCAGCAGTGACATGGGGGTTGACACCGGGGAGCTGTTTTTT.

This clonotype showed up many times. This sequence joins TRBV7-8 and TRBJ2-1, with a possible D match to TRBD1 (6 bases). V was cut by 3 bases and J by 6 bases, with 18 bases left in between. Germline V lookup: CDR1 SGHVS, CDR2 FQNEAQ. The length of the CDR3 is 16 residues. CDR3 nucleotides: TGTGCCAGCAGCTTGTATCTCACAGGGCGACGCAATGAGCAGTTCTTC. This gives the protein CASSLYLTGRRNEQFF.

The chain carries TRBV16 and TRBJ1-5; 7 bases agree with TRBD1. The CDR3 spans 15 residues. Germline V CDR1 and CDR2: KGHSY, FQNENV. The junction had 4 bases not matched to a gene; V was cut back by 4 bases and J by 1 base. CDR3 sequence: CASSPRGGSNQPQHF. CDR3 bases: TGTGCCAGCAGCCCCAGGGGGGGAAGCAATCAGCCCCAGCATTTT.

This clonotype was seen repeatedly, ten times or more. The V gene is TRBV18, the J gene TRBJ1-2, with D perhaps matching TRBD1 (6 bases). The CDR3 extends over 13 amino acids. Germline V gene data show CDR1 as KGHSH and CDR2 as LQKENI. V was pared by 9 bases and J by 2 bases, with 13 bases between. This CDR3 reads CASTGQGNYGYTF. CDR3 bases: TGTGCCAGTACGGGACAAGGCAACTATGGCTACACCTTC. Full variable domain (rest looked up from reference TRBV18 and TRBJ1-2): NAGVMQNPRHLVRRRGQEARLRCSPMKGHSHVYWYRQLPEEGLKFMVYLQKENIIDESGMPKERFSAEFPKEGPSILRIQQVVRGDSAAYFCASTGQGNYGYTFGSGTRLTVV.

The chain employs TRBV4-3 and TRBJ2-1; 8 bases fit TRBD1. V was pared by 3 bases and J by 1 base, with 5 bases of the junction left unmatched. Germline CDR1 LGHNA, CDR2 YSLEER. CDR3 length equals 16 residues. The CDR3 sequence: CASSQETGASYNEQFF. CDR3 DNA: TGCGCCAGCAGCCAGGAGACAGGGGCGTCCTACAATGAGCAGTTCTTC.

On this clonotype: At one end, the junction sequence differs from germline, possibly due to a read error. The chain employs TRBV5-6 and TRBJ2-4; 9 nucleotides line up with TRBD1. Germline-derived CDR1 and CDR2 are SGHDT and YYEEEE. CDR3 length equals 12 residues. This chain's CDR3 is CASSFLMGQGSF. CDR3 DNA sequence: TGTGCCAGCAGCTTTCTCATGGGACAGGGCAGCTTC.

V usage is TRBV29-1 and J usage is TRBJ2-1; 9 bases map to TRBD2. Looked up from germline, CDR1 is SQVTM and CDR2 is ANQGSEA. CDR3 length: 12 residues. The V gene end was trimmed by 7 bases and the J gene end by 4 bases; junction bases not matched to a gene: 2. CDR3: CSATSGYNEQFF. DNA for the CDR3: TGCAGCGCGACTAGCGGTTACAATGAGCAGTTCTTC.

This clonotype was seen repeatedly, ten times or more. This chain's CDR3 is CSLTGGLQYEQYF. CDR3 DNA sequence: TGCAGTCTGACTGGGGGACTACAATACGAGCAGTACTTC. The chain combines TRBV20-1 with TRBJ2-7, with 7 bases fitting TRBD2. With 8 bases clipped from V and 4 bases from J, the junction kept 11 bases outside the gene matches. This CDR3 comprises 13 residues. The germline CDR1 and CDR2 sequences are DFQATT and SNEGSKA (reference sequence).

The chain employs TRBV20-1 and TRBJ2-1, with D possibly matching TRBD1 (5 bases). This CDR3 is built from 16 residues. CDR1 and CDR2 (germline): DFQATT, SNEGSKA (reference sequence). Deletions cut 3 bases from V and 2 bases from J, with 17 bases between. In nucleotides, the CDR3 is TGCAGTGCTAGCCGATTTCAGGGTCTCGCCTACAATGAGCAGTTCTTC. Its translation is CSASRFQGLAYNEQFF.

V gene TRBV12-3 or TRBV12-4 combines with J gene TRBJ1-2; D gene ambiguous. The CDR3 contains 14 residues. V lost 5 bases and J 7 bases, leaving 17 bases between the germline ends. As DNA, the CDR3 is TGTGCCAGCAGTATAAGACGGGGTTCGAGTGGCTACACCTTC. Translated, it gives CASSIRRGSSGYTF.

The rearrangement uses TRBV12-3 or TRBV12-4 and TRBJ2-2, with 9 bases identical to TRBD2. V lost 1 base and J lost 5; bases outside the gene matches: 17. The CDR3 is 20 residues long. Written as DNA, the CDR3 is TGTGCCAGCAGTTTAGACTCGAGTGCCGGCGGGGGGGCCGGGACCGGGGAGCTGTTTTTT. This codes for CASSLDSSAGGGAGTGELFF.

In this sample, this clonotype turned up many times. The chain carries TRBV28 and TRBJ1-6, with a possible D match to TRBD1 (5 bases). From germline, CDR1 is MDHEN and CDR2 SYDVKM. The CDR3 sequence is 15 residues long. Trimming pared 4 bases from V and 7 bases from J, leaving 14 bases between. DNA for the CDR3: TGTGCCAGCAGTTCGGCCGGGACGGCAAATTCACCCCTCCACTTT. Encoded protein: CASSSAGTANSPLHF. The full variable domain, with the rest looked up from reference TRBV28 and TRBJ1-6, is DVKVTQSSRYLVKRTGEKVFLECVQDMDHENMFWYRQDPGLGLRLIYFSYDVKMKEKGDIPEGYSVSREKKERFSLILESASTNQTSMYLCASSSAGTANSPLHFGNGTRLTVT.

This clonotype was found many times. The CDR3 DNA sequence: TGTGCCAGCAGTCAGCGGGGGGCAGATACGCAGTATTTT. The encoded protein is CASSQRGADTQYF. V is TRBV27 and J is TRBJ2-3, with TRBD2 matching over 9 bases. This CDR3 is 13 amino acids long. Germline V gene data show CDR1 as MNHEY and CDR2 as SMNVEV (reference sequence). V lost 5 bases, J lost 4 bases, and 1 base stayed unmatched.

The chain has TRBV7-2 and TRBJ2-3; maybe TRBD2 (5 bases). The CDR3 covers 15 residues. The germline V and J ends were trimmed by 5 bases and 2 bases, with 14 bases remaining between them. Germline V CDR1 and CDR2: SGHTA, FQGNSA. The CDR3 DNA is TGTGCCAGCAGCGACCGGACTTACCACACAGATACGCAGTATTTT. Residues: CASSDRTYHTDTQYF.

The gene calls are TRBV20-1 and TRBJ2-1; D may be TRBD1 (5 bases). With 1 base removed from V and 1 base from J, the gap between germline ends came to 11 bases. This CDR3 spans 15 amino acids. Germline V gene sequence: CDR1 DFQATT, CDR2 SNEGSKA (reference sequence). CDR3 in amino acids: CSARVRGLSYNEQFF. For the CDR3, the DNA is TGCAGTGCTAGAGTTAGGGGCCTGTCCTACAATGAGCAGTTCTTC.

The chain has TRBV24-1 and TRBJ2-5, with D tentatively TRBD1 or TRBD2 (5 bases each). V lost 3 bases to trimming and J lost 4 bases, with 20 bases between them. The germline CDR1 and CDR2 sequences are KGHDR and SFDVKD. This CDR3 is 17 amino acids long. CDR3 amino acids: CATSDRVDRGRTETQYF. In DNA form, the CDR3 reads TGTGCCACCAGTGATCGCGTAGATCGGGGACGGACAGAGACCCAGTACTTC.

The sample holds a few counts of this clonotype. V usage is TRBV14 and J usage is TRBJ1-1, with unresolved D. The CDR3 has 13 residues. V dropped 4 bases and J dropped 1 base, with 7 bases sitting between them. Germline V CDR1 and CDR2: SGHDN, FVKESK. The CDR3 DNA is TGTGCCAGCAGCCGTTTTGAGAACACTGAAGCTTTCTTT. Translating gives CASSRFENTEAFF.

This clonotype was observed a few times. The chain couples TRBV7-8 to TRBJ2-1; 13 bases map to TRBD2. Germline V lookup: CDR1 SGHVS, CDR2 FQNEAQ. With V trimmed by 5 bases and J by 6 bases, 10 bases remained unmatched. The length of the CDR3 is 17 residues. The CDR3 coding sequence is TGTGCCAGCAGCCCCAGAGGGACTAGCGGGATAGGCAATGAGCAGTTCTTC. Its protein product is CASSPRGTSGIGNEQFF.

The chain links TRBV3-1 to TRBJ1-2, with D possibly matching TRBD1 (6 bases). There are 15 residues in the CDR3. From germline, CDR1 is LGHDT and CDR2 YNNKEL (reference sequence). V was pared by 4 bases and J by 8 bases, with 20 bases between. CDR3 in amino acids: CASSPRTALSRGYTF. CDR3 bases: TGTGCCAGCAGCCCAAGGACAGCTCTATCTCGCGGCTACACCTTC.

This clonotype was seen many times. V and J are TRBV2 and TRBJ1-1, with D possibly TRBD1 on 5 matching bases. This CDR3 comprises 13 residues. V was clipped by 6 bases and J by 4 bases, with 12 bases between them. The germline V gene has CDR1 SNHLY and CDR2 FYNNEI. CDR3: CASRIQRGTEAFF. As DNA, the CDR3 is TGTGCCAGCAGGATTCAAAGGGGCACTGAAGCTTTCTTT.